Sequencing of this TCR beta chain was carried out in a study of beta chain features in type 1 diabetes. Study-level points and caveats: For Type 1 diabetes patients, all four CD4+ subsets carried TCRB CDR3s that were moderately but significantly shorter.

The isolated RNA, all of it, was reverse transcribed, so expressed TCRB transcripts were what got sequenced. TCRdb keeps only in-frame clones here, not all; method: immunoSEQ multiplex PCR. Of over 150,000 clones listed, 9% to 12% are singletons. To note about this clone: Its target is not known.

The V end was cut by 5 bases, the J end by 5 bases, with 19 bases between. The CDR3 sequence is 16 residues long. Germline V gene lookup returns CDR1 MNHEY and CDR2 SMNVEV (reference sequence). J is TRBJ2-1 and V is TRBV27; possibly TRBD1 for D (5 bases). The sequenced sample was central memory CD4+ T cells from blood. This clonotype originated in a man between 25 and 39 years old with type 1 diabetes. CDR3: CASSPSLGLINNEQFF. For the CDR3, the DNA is TGTGCCAGCAGTCCATCATTGGGGCTGATAAACAATGAGCAGTTCTTC.